Listed below are T cell receptor beta chains from one sample, sequenced in a study of T cells after posttransplantation cyclophosphamide. TCRdb's copy holds only in-frame clones and misses some; the assay was immunoSEQ multiplex PCR. The sample carries 3,600 or so clones, less than 85% recorded once. Material: PBMCs, obtained after allogeneic stem cell transplant with calcineurin inhibitor and methotrexate. Every receptor here comes from a female patient in her forties or fifties who received an allogeneic stem cell transplant from an unrelated donor, was CMV-positive, and had acute and chronic GVHD. Some T cells may arise from the graft donor. CDR3s include the opening cysteine and the closing phenylalanine or tryptophan. Size values are once, few and many counts, or a class for expanded clones, and some rows have none.

clone_size: NA
j_call: TRBJ2-3
v_call: TRBV13
cdr3_aa: CASSPGTSGTDTQYF

clone_size: NA
j_call: TRBJ1-3
v_call: TRBV2
cdr3_aa: CASSARDRNTIYF

clone_size: few
j_call: TRBJ1-2
v_call: TRBV7-8
cdr3_aa: CASSLAGQGFGYTF

clone_size: NA
j_call: TRBJ1-3
v_call: TRBV6-5
cdr3_aa: CASSRGAGGNTIYF

clone_size: few
j_call: TRBJ2-1
v_call: TRBV7-9
cdr3_aa: CASSLTETAGGRYNEQFF

clone_size: NA
j_call: TRBJ1-4
v_call: TRBV5-1
cdr3_aa: CASSLEQPTEKLFF

clone_size: NA
j_call: TRBJ1-1
v_call: TRBV20-1
cdr3_aa: CSARGGTEAFF

clone_size: NA
j_call: TRBJ1-1
v_call: TRBV19
cdr3_aa: CASSIFRDSTEAFF

clone_size: NA
j_call: TRBJ1-1
v_call: TRBV12-2
cdr3_aa: CASRLVRVPGGYTEAFF

clone_size: NA
j_call: TRBJ2-1
v_call: TRBV4-2
cdr3_aa: CASINLGGFEQFF

clone_size: NA
j_call: TRBJ1-4
v_call: TRBV6-1
cdr3_aa: CASSGRGHTNEKLFF

clone_size: few
j_call: TRBJ2-3
v_call: TRBV30
cdr3_aa: CAWSSSGVTDTQYF

clone_size: NA
j_call: TRBJ2-7
v_call: TRBV7-6
cdr3_aa: CASSLARLSPVNSIYEQYF

clone_size: NA
j_call: TRBJ1-1
v_call: TRBV28
cdr3_aa: CASRLQGSTEAFF

clone_size: once
j_call: TRBJ2-7
v_call: TRBV11-2
cdr3_aa: CASSLGTSGYDEQYF

clone_size: NA
j_call: TRBJ2-3
v_call: TRBV5-5
cdr3_aa: CASSHVSGPTDTQYF

clone_size: NA
j_call: TRBJ2-1
v_call: TRBV6-1
cdr3_aa: CASSDSWGGEQFF

clone_size: NA
j_call: TRBJ2-3
v_call: TRBV6-1
cdr3_aa: CASSWVAGGTDTQYF

clone_size: NA
j_call: TRBJ2-1
v_call: TRBV5-4
cdr3_aa: CASRPPRGNEQFF